In this sample, the clone carrying this TCR beta chain turned up a few times. Its target is unknown. Treatment: oral pan-JAK inhibitor, 5-10 mg twice daily. Sorting separated CD4+ and CD8+ T cells out of PBMCs. This sample was included in a study of CD8+ T cells in alopecia areata. Study results and caveats: Scalp sample sequencing also detects resident alphabeta T cells of normal skin.

The germline gives CDR1 SQVTM, CDR2 ANQGSEA. V shed 6 bases, J shed 4 bases, and the junction held 9 bases outside the gene matches. This CDR3 has 14 amino acids. Sequencing used cDNA as its template, made by extracting RNA and reverse transcribing it. This table comes from immunoSEQ multiplex PCR, and its TCRdb copy is limited to in-frame clones, with some not included. The repertoire holds over 85,000 clones, with about 64% as singletons. This sequence originates from a human donor with alopecia areata. Sequenced here: CD8+ T cells sorted from blood, sampled at week 4, from a patient treated with tofacitinib. This chain joins TRBV29-1 and TRBJ1-2; 9 bases align to TRBD1. The CDR3 loop reads CSVGTGSHFYGYTF. The CDR3 bases are TGCAGCGTGGGGACAGGGTCTCACTTCTATGGCTACACCTTC.